This T cell receptor (beta chain) was captured by sequencing in a study of blood T cell repertoires in COVID-19. Study context: Both acute and convalescent COVID-19 samples were obtained from the United States, Italy and Spain. Nucleic acid was either cDNA or gDNA, and it came from T cells, B-cell-depleted T cells, or PBMCs.

V dropped 3 bases and J dropped 3; count of bases not matched to a gene: 3. Germline V gene lookup returns CDR1 LGHNA and CDR2 YSLEER. There are 15 residues in the CDR3. Original processing methods: Amplified reference gene primers provided the basis for estimating nucleated cell counts. TCRdb keeps only in-frame clones here, not all; method: immunoSEQ multiplex PCR. The V and J calls and clone size are taken from that table; D and trimming were inferred from the DNA. This table has more than 300,000 clones, around 87% appearing once. Those enrolled in Seattle joined during active infection and were followed longitudinally afterward.

This chain joins TRBV4-3 and TRBJ2-7; TRBD2 matches 12 bases. The source material was peripheral blood. The TCR originated in a woman aged 25 to 39 with COVID-19, enrolled during active disease. CDR3: CASSQTSGSGYEQYF. The DNA for the CDR3 is TGCGCCAGCAGCCAGACTAGCGGGAGTGGCTACGAGCAGTACTTC.